This TCR beta chain was obtained from a study of control samples from healthy donors and cancer patients (dated by TCRdb to the early 2020s). Clipping removes 3 bases from V and 14 bases from J, with 7 as the unmatched junction base count. Reading the germline V gene gives CDR1 SGDLS and CDR2 YYNGEE. The CDR3, from cysteine to phenylalanine, totals 12 residues. CDR3 DNA is the only sequence kept; it has 36 bases, read in frame from the first base. Note on this clone: The antigen it recognizes is unknown. Base quality data are lacking; no much larger clone is found one base away.

Libraries were made using the immunoSEQ multiplex PCR assay. In its TCRdb copy, this immuneACCESS table keeps in-frame sequences only and misses some clones. Where compared with another copy, unresolved V genes explain less than half of these, and the others have no known cause. The sample table contains about 96,000 clones; only one count was recorded for approximately 93% of them. In total, the top ten clones hold less than 10% of the sample. The material sequenced was blood. The receptor's source is a man between 18 and 29 years old in good health. The V and J segments used are TRBV9 and TRBJ2-1; TRBD2 fits 8 bases in the junction. This receptor carries the CDR3 CASSGGRREEFF. At the DNA level, the sequence is TGTGCCAGCAGCGGGGGACGGCGGGAGGAGTTCTTC.